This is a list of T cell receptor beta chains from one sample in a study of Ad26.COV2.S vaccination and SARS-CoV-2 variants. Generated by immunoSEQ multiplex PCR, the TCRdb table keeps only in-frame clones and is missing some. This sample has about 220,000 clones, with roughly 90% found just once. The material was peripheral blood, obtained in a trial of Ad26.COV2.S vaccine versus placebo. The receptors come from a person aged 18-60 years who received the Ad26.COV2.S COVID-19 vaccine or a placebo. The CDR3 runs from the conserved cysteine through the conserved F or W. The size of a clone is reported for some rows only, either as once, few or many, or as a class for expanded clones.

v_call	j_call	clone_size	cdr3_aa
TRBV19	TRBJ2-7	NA	CASTPPPSGSSYEQYF
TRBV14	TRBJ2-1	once	CASSQFGTAYNEQFF
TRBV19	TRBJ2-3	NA	CASSQQGVGADTQYF
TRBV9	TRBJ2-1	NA	CASSVGEKRDNEQFF
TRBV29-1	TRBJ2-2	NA	CSVVLWAGGRIHGELFF
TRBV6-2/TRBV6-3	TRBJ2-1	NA	CASSTGTNSYNEQFF
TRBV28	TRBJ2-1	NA	CASSLAGQGKRNEQFF
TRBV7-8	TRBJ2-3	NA	CASSSKRGGWSTDTQYF
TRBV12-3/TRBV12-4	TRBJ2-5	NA	CASSIGGAGTQYF
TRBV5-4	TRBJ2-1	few	CASTEGMGVEQFF
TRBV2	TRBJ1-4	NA	CASSLGTAGELFF
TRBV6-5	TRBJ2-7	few	CASSYSNRGGYEQYF
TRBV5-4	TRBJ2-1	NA	CASSLGVGGAYNEQFF
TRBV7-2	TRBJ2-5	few	CASSSLAGVRETQYF
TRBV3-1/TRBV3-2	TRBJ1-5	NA	CASSLAGPNNQPQHF
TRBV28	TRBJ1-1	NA	CASRGTENTEAFF
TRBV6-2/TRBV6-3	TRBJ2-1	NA	CASSLGGGPSNEQFF
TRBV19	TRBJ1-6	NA	CASGVPSYNSPLHF
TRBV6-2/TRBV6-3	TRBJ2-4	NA	CASSYPGGLAKNIQYF
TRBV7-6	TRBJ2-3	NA	CASSLGTSGGVDTQYF
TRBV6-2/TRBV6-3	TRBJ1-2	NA	CASSYSRRDYGYTF
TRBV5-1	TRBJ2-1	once	CASSLVATSTSEQFF
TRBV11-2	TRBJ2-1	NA	CASSLVGGYNEQFF
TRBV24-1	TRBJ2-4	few	CATSDSPGWGSNIQYF
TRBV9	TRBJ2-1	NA	CASSAGLAGVGGHNEQFF
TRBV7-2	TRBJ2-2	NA	CASSAWGQNTGELFF
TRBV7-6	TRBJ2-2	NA	CASSLLAGGSGELFF
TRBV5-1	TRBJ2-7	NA	CASSPGQGVSNEQYF
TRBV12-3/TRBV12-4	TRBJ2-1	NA	CASTASGRTFF
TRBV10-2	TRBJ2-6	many	CASSEQAGSSGANVLTF
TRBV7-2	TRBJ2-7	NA	CASSPRGGAYEQYF
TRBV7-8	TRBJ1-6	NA	CASSPSVGQSNSPLHF
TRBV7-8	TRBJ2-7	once	CASSLWEGAGEQYF
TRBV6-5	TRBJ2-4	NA	CASSSSRQKNIQYF
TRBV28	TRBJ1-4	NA	CASRVGAEKLFF
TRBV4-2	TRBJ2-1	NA	CASSQDTGADNEQFF
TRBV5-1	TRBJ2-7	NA	CASSSGEVSHEQYF
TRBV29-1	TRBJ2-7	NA	CSINRGQGGEQYF
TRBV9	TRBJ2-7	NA	CASSPSGRDQYF
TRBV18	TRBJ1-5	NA	CASSPDRQGPYQPQHF
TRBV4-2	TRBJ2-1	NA	CASSQAGGPDEQFF
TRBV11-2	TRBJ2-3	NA	CASSPGRDQGHTQYF
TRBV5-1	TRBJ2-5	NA	CASSLTSAWETQYF
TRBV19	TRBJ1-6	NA	CASSDQWNSPLHF
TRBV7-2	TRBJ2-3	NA	CASSPGQGDTDTQYF
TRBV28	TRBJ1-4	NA	CASSPTGGTNEKLFF
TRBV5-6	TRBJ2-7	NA	CASSSLGTASSYEQYF
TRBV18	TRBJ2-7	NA	CASSPMTGGTTYEQYF
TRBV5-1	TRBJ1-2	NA	CASRGASEVGYGYTF
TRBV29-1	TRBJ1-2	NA	CTVEGTGLNGYTF
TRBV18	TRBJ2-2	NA	CASSPRLATGELFF
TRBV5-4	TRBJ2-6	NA	CASSLVGGGAGANVLTF
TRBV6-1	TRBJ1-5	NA	CASSETGAGNQPQHF
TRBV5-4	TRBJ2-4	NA	CASSLGGAENIQYF
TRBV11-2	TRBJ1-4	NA	CASSRGQGGEKLFF